What follows are 8 T cell receptor beta chains derived from one specimen sequenced in a study of cytomegalovirus exposure and HLA in healthy donors. With 60 Vbeta and 13 Jbeta primers, the PCR was carried out. Libraries were prepared by immunoSEQ multiplex PCR; TCRdb keeps only in-frame clonotypes and omits some of them. The sample yields about 39,000 clones, of which the top ten take up under 4.5%. The sample was PBMCs. The origin of the receptors is a male donor in good health and CMV-seronegative.

The chain carries TRBV19 and TRBJ2-7; 8 bases agree with TRBD1. J lost 4 bases, V lost 11 bases, and 10 bases had no gene match. The CDR3 spans 13 residues. Germline V CDR1 and CDR2: LNHDA, SQIVND (reference sequence). The CDR3 loop is CACSTGAEYEQYF. CDR3 coding DNA: TGTGCCTGCTCGACAGGGGCTGAATACGAGCAGTACTTC.

The chain recombines TRBV4-1 with TRBJ1-1; D perhaps matches TRBD1 (5 bases). V lost 3 bases, J lost 7 bases, and 12 bases lay in between. This CDR3 has 13 residues. Germline CDR1 MGHRA, CDR2 YSYEKL. CDR3 in DNA: TGCGCCAGCAGCCAGGGCAGGGAAGTTGAAGCTTTCTTT. Translation gives CASSQGREVEAFF.

The gene calls are TRBV10-1 and TRBJ2-1; TRBD1 matches 9 bases. The germline V gene encodes CDR1 WNHNN and CDR2 SYGVQD (reference sequence). The junction had 11 bases not matched to a gene; V was cut back by 2 bases and J by 0 bases. CDR3 length: 19 amino acids. The CDR3 coding sequence is TGCGCCAGCAGTGAGACCCGGGACAGGGAGTACCGCTCCTACAATGAGCAGTTCTTC. It yields the protein CASSETRDREYRSYNEQFF.

V gene TRBV14 combines with J gene TRBJ1-1; D call uncertain. The CDR3 is 15 amino acids. Germline V gene sequence: CDR1 SGHDN, CDR2 FVKESK. Between the trimmed V and J ends, which lost 4 bases and 0 bases, there was a span of 12 bases. The CDR3: CASSRQAHLNTEAFF. The CDR3, as DNA: TGTGCCAGCAGCCGCCAAGCGCACCTGAACACTGAAGCTTTCTTT.

A remark on this clone: The sample holds other DNA sequences that translate to the same CDR3. The chain couples TRBV19 to TRBJ2-7, with 8 bases identical to TRBD1. In germline, CDR1 is LNHDA, CDR2 SQIVND (reference sequence). Trimming removed 2 bases from V and 4 bases from J; junction bases left unmatched: 7. The CDR3 has 15 residues. The CDR3 coding sequence is TGTGCCAGTAGTATACAGGGGGCATCAATTTACGAGCAGTACTTC. Translation gives CASSIQGASIYEQYF.

This sequence joins TRBV28 and TRBJ1-3; 7 bases fit TRBD1. The V segment lost 5 bases and the J segment 2 bases; nucleotides outside the gene matches: 9. From germline, CDR1 is MDHEN and CDR2 SYDVKM. This CDR3 spans 16 amino acids. Written as DNA, the CDR3 is TGTGCCAGCAGTGCCCCGGCCGGGACAGCTGGAAACACCATATATTTT. It is translated as CASSAPAGTAGNTIYF.

The chain carries TRBV5-4 and TRBJ1-1; D is perhaps TRBD1 (5 bases). Germline V lookup: CDR1 SGHNT, CDR2 YYREEE (reference sequence). V gave up 6 bases and J gave up 0 bases, with 15 bases separating them. The CDR3 consists of 15 residues. CDR3 nucleotides: TGTGCCAGCAACCTCGCGGGGCTGATGAACACTGAAGCTTTCTTT. Amino acid sequence: CASNLAGLMNTEAFF.

The V and J genes are TRBV11-2 and TRBJ1-1; 10 bases are shared with TRBD1. The CDR3 spans 19 residues. Germline trimming cut 1 base from V and 7 bases from J; bases unmatched to any gene: 18. Germline CDR1 is SGHAT and CDR2 is FQNNGV. Written as DNA, the CDR3 is TGTGCCAGCAGCTTAGGAATCGGGACAGGGGTCTCGAAGGTTCTTGAAGCTTTCTTT. Amino acids: CASSLGIGTGVSKVLEAFF.